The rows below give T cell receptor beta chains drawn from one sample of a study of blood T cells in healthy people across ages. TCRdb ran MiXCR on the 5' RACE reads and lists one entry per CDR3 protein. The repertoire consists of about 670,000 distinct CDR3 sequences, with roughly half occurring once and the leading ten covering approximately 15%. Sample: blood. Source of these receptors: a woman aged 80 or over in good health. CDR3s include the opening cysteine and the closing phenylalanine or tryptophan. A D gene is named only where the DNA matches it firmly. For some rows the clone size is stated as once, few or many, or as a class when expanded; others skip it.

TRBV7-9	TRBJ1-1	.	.	CASSGGRNTEAFF	TGTGCCAGCAGCGGGGGGAGGAACACTGAAGCTTTCTTT
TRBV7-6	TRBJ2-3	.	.	CASSLQVRRQWGTDTQYF	TGTGCCAGCAGCTTACAGGTTCGGCGACAGTGGGGCACAGATACGCAGTATTTT
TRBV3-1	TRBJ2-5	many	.	CASSRGGIQETQYF	TGTGCCAGCAGCCGGGGCGGGATTCAAGAGACCCAGTACTTC
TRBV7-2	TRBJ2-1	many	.	CASSLRDPLAPYNEQFF	TGTGCCAGCAGTCTCCGGGATCCTCTTGCCCCTTACAATGAGCAGTTCTTC
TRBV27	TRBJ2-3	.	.	CASSRTAAADTQYF	TGTGCCAGCAGTAGGACAGCCGCCGCAGATACGCAGTATTTT
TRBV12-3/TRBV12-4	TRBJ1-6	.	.	CASSFLGATSPLHF	TGTGCCAGCAGTTTTCTGGGGGCGACGTCACCCCTCCACTTT
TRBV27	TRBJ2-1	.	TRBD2	CASSFGTSGGISSYNEQFF	TGTGCCAGCAGTTTCGGGACTAGCGGGGGGATAAGCTCCTACAATGAGCAGTTCTTC
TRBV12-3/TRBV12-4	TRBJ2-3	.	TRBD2	CASSFQAGAGTDTQYF	TGTGCCAGCAGTTTTCAAGCGGGGGCGGGAACAGATACGCAGTATTTT
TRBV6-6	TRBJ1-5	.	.	CASSYSPMRSDRPQHF	TGTGCCAGCAGTTACTCTCCTATGAGGTCCGACCGGCCCCAGCATTTT
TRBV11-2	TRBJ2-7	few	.	CASSYGDGTGEQYF	TGTGCCAGCAGCTATGGCGATGGGACCGGCGAGCAGTACTTC
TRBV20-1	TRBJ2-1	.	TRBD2	CSAKGGLALNEQFF	TGCAGTGCCAAAGGGGGACTAGCGCTAAATGAGCAGTTCTTC
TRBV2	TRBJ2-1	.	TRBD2	CASTERLASGGEFF	TGTGCCAGCACCGAACGACTAGCGTCCGGAGGGGAGTTCTTC
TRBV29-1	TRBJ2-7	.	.	CSVRDSDTYEQYF	TGCAGCGTTAGAGACAGCGATACCTACGAGCAGTACTTC
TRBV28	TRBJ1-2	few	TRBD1	CASNLPGGYGYTF	TGTGCCAGCAATCTCCCAGGGGGCTATGGCTACACCTTC
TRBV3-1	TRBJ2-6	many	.	CASSQDQGANVLTF	TGTGCCAGCAGCCAAGACCAAGGCGCCAACGTCCTGACTTTC
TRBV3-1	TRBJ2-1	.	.	CASSPDHSSYNEQFF	TGTGCCAGCAGCCCTGACCATAGCTCCTACAATGAGCAGTTCTTC
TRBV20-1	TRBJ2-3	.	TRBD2	CSARDGLAESTDTQYF	TGCAGTGCTAGAGATGGACTAGCGGAGAGCACAGATACGCAGTATTTT
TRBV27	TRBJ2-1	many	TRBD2	CASWDYSYNEQFF	TGTGCCAGCTGGGACTACTCCTACAATGAGCAGTTCTTC
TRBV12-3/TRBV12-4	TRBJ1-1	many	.	CASGTSIAAFF	TGTGCCAGCGGAACCTCAATTGCAGCTTTCTTT
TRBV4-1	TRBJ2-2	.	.	CASQTGTYTGELFF	TGCGCCAGCCAAACCGGGACTTACACCGGGGAGCTGTTTTTT
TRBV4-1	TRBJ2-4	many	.	CASSQNGNIQYF	TGCGCCAGCAGCCAGAACGGAAACATTCAGTACTTC
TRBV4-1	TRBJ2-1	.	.	CASSQDAEKLSYNEQFF	TGCGCCAGCAGCCAAGATGCGGAGAAGCTCTCCTACAATGAGCAGTTCTTC
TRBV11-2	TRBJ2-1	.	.	CASSSLNAGVLYNEQFF	TGTGCCAGCAGCTCCCTAAATGCCGGGGTACTCTACAATGAGCAGTTCTTC
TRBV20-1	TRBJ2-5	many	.	CSAFSMWGQETQYF	TGCAGTGCTTTCTCTATGTGGGGACAAGAGACCCAGTACTTC
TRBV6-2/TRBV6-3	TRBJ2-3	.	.	CASTVDSSAYTQYF	TGTGCCAGCACCGTGGACAGTAGTGCCTATACGCAGTATTTT
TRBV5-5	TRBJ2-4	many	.	CASSLGQGLAKNIQYF	TGTGCCAGCAGCTTGGGACAGGGACTAGCCAAAAACATTCAGTACTTC
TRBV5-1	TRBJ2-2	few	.	CASSLDQGIGELFF	TGCGCCAGCAGCTTGGACCAGGGTATCGGGGAGCTGTTTTTT
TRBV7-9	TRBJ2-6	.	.	CASSSINLGGNVLTF	TGTGCCAGCAGCTCTATAAACTTGGGTGGCAACGTCCTGACTTTC
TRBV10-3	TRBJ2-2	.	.	CAIASDSTNTGELFF	TGTGCCATCGCTTCGGACAGCACGAACACCGGGGAGCTGTTTTTT
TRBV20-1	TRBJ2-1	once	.	CSASRARSNEQFF	TGCAGTGCGTCCCGTGCACGAAGCAATGAGCAGTTCTTC
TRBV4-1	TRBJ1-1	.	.	CASSQDWVGASTEAFF	TGCGCCAGCAGCCAAGATTGGGTAGGGGCGTCCACTGAAGCTTTCTTT
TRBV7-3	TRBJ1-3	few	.	CASSSGLRPFSGNTIYF	TGTGCCAGCAGCTCCGGACTCCGGCCGTTCTCTGGAAACACCATATATTTT
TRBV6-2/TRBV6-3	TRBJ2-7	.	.	CASSLTAPAYEQYF	TGTGCCAGCAGTTTGACAGCCCCTGCCTACGAGCAGTACTTC
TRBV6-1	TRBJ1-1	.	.	CASSVGTGNTEAFF	TGTGCCAGCAGTGTTGGGACGGGGAACACTGAAGCTTTCTTT
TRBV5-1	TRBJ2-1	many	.	CASSLQGNEQFF	TGTGCCAGCAGTTTGCAGGGCAATGAGCAGTTCTTC
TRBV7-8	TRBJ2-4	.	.	CASSPALENKNIQYF	TGTGCCAGCAGCCCGGCGCTGGAGAACAAAAACATTCAGTACTTC
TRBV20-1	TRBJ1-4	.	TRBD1	CSARQLRDRDEKLFF	TGCAGTGCTAGGCAACTCCGGGACAGGGATGAAAAACTGTTTTTT
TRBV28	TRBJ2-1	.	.	CASQPPGNEQFF	TGTGCCAGTCAACCCCCGGGGAATGAGCAGTTCTTC
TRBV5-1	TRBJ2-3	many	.	CASSLKWTDTQYF	TGCGCCAGCAGCTTGAAGTGGACAGATACGCAGTATTTT
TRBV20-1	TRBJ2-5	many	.	CSVPQPSEKTQYF	TGCAGTGTCCCACAGCCTAGCGAAAAGACCCAGTACTTC
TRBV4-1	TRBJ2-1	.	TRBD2	CASSPNGGRARIDNEQFF	TGCGCCAGCAGCCCGAATGGGGGGAGGGCCAGAATTGACAATGAGCAGTTCTTC
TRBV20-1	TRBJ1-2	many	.	CSARDPSGNATNYGYTF	TGCAGTGCTAGAGATCCCTCCGGGAACGCCACTAACTATGGCTACACCTTC
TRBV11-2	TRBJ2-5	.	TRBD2	CASIGRLAGDETQYF	TGTGCCAGCATCGGGCGACTAGCGGGAGATGAGACCCAGTACTTC
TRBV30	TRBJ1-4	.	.	CTCQQSVTNEKLFF	TGTACCTGCCAACAAAGTGTAACTAATGAAAAACTGTTTTTT
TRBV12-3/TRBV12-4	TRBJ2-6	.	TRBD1	CASSLGAGTGGVLTF	TGTGCCAGCAGTTTAGGGGCCGGGACAGGGGGCGTCCTGACTTTC
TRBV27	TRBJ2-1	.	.	CASSPSTSGNEQFF	TGTGCCAGCAGCCCCAGCACCTCGGGGAATGAGCAGTTCTTC
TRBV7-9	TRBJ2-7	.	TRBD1	CASRQGNYEQYF	TGTGCCAGCAGACAGGGGAACTACGAGCAGTACTTC
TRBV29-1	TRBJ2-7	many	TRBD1	CSVRQGFYEQYF	TGCAGCGTTCGACAGGGGTTCTACGAGCAGTACTTC